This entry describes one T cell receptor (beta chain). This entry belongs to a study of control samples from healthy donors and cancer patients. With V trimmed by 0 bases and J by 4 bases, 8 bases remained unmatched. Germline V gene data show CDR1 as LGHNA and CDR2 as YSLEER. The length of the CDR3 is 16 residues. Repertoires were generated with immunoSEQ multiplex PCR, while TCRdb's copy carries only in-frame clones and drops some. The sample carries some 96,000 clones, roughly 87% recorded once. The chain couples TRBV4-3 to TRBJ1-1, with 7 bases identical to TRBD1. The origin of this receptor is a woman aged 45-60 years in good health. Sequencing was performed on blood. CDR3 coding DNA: TGCGCCAGCAGCCAAGATGGTGCCAGGGGGGGCACTGAAGCTTTCTTT. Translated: CASSQDGARGGTEAFF.